Below, 17 T cell receptor beta chains from the same sample are listed, as sequenced in a study of high-grade serous ovarian cancer treatment subgroups. Tumor samples were taken before definitive surgery or chemotherapy. The repertoire was sequenced with immunoSEQ multiplex PCR; TCRdb's copy has only in-frame clones and lacks some. The table records around 1,600 clones, 60% to 75% of them present only once. Material: tumor tissue. The receptors were sampled from a human donor with high-grade serous ovarian cancer.

Note on this clone: A read error may produce the germline difference seen at one junction end. The J gene is TRBJ1-1, the V gene TRBV28, with D tentatively TRBD1 (5 bases). This CDR3 is 14 amino acids long. CDR1 is MDHEN and CDR2 is SYDVKM in the germline V gene. Here the CDR3 reads CASTLGQGRTEAFF. In DNA, the CDR3 is TGTGCCAGCACTTTAGGCCAGGGTAGGACTGAAGCTTTCTTT. The full variable domain, in which reference TRBV28 and TRBJ1-1 provide the parts outside the CDR3, is DVKVTQSSRYLVKRTGEKVFLECVQDMDHENMFWYRQDPGLGLRLIYFSYDVKMKEKGDIPEGYSVSREKKERFSLILESASTNQTSMYLCASTLGQGRTEAFFGQGTRLTVV.

CDR3 protein: CASSLEGQAFF. CDR3 bases: TGCGCCAGCAGCTTGGAGGGACAAGCTTTCTTT. The chain uses TRBV5-1 and TRBJ1-1, with D possibly being TRBD1 (5 bases). Germline values: CDR1 SGHRS, CDR2 YFSETQ. The V end was cut by 0 bases, the J end by 9 bases, with 6 bases between. The CDR3 is made up of 11 amino acids.

The V call is TRBV7-9, the J call TRBJ1-2; D is uncertain. V dropped 2 bases and J dropped 0 bases, with 7 bases sitting between them. The V gene's germline CDR1 is SEHNR and CDR2 FQNEAQ (reference sequence). The CDR3 is 14 amino acids. The CDR3 sequence: CASSLTMSNYGYTF. The CDR3 nucleotides read TGTGCCAGCAGCTTAACAATGTCTAACTATGGCTACACCTTC.

This clone was detected only once. In nucleotides, the CDR3 is TGTGCCAGCAGTGAAGCTTCCACGCGCGGCTACACCTTC. Protein product: CASSEASTRGYTF. The V gene is TRBV2, the J gene TRBJ1-2; D remains unclear. Germline CDR1 reads SNHLY; CDR2 reads FYNNEI. This CDR3 is 13 amino acids long. Trimming pared 0 bases from V and 8 bases from J, leaving 10 bases between. The whole variable domain, remainder taken from reference TRBV2 and TRBJ1-2, is EPEVTQTPSHQVTQMGQEVILRCVPISNHLYFYWYRQILGQKVEFLVSFYNNEISEKSEIFDDQFSVERPDGSNFTLKIRSTKLEDSAMYFCASSEASTRGYTFGSGTRLTVV.

The rearrangement uses TRBV6-5 and TRBJ1-2; 10 bases line up with TRBD1. The CDR3 runs 15 residues. CDR1 is MNHEY, CDR2 SVGAGI, per germline. With 6 bases clipped from V and 6 bases from J, the junction kept 10 bases outside the gene matches. DNA for the CDR3: TGTGCCAGCAGCAGCGACAGGGGGCGCCCCCATGGCTACACCTTC. Translated: CASSSDRGRPHGYTF.

The rearrangement links TRBV5-1 to TRBJ2-2; maybe TRBD2 (6 bases). The CDR3 runs to 15 residues. Per the germline V gene, CDR1 is SGHRS and CDR2 is YFSETQ. Between the trimmed V and J ends, which lost 6 bases and 1 base, there was a span of 13 bases. The CDR3 bases are TGCGCCAGCACTATTCAGGGACTGAACACCGGGGAGCTGTTTTTT. Translated, it gives CASTIQGLNTGELFF.

This sequence joins TRBV6-5 and TRBJ2-2, with D uncertain. From germline, CDR1 is MNHEY and CDR2 SVGAGI. The germline V and J ends were trimmed by 0 bases and 3 bases, with 11 bases remaining between them. This CDR3 contains 16 residues. CDR3 in DNA: TGTGCCAGCAGTTACTCTTGGCAGGCCTACACCGGGGAGCTGTTTTTT. Encoded protein: CASSYSWQAYTGELFF.

The chain joins TRBV19 to TRBJ1-2; TRBD1 aligns across 8 bases. The germline gives CDR1 LNHDA, CDR2 SQIVND (reference sequence). Trimming cost V 5 bases and J 2 bases; bases outside gene matches: 7. This CDR3 region has 15 residues. This CDR3 is CASSDPGQVNYGYTF. For the CDR3, the DNA is TGTGCCAGTAGTGACCCGGGACAGGTCAACTATGGCTACACCTTC.

The chain joins TRBV2 to TRBJ2-5; 8 bases fit TRBD1. The tail of the sequence fits TRBJ2-7 better, so the J call may be wrong. Germline CDR1 and CDR2: SNHLY and FYNNEI. This CDR3 has 14 amino acids. CDR3 region: CASSALGQDYEQYF. As DNA, the CDR3 is TGTGCCAGCAGTGCGCTGGGACAGGACTACGAGCAGTACTTC.

This clone has just a few counts. The chain has TRBV15 and TRBJ2-3, with 8 bases identical to TRBD1. CDR1 is LNHNV, CDR2 YYDKDF, per germline (reference sequence). V was pared by 11 bases and J by 2 bases, with 9 bases of the junction left unmatched. This CDR3 contains 14 residues. The CDR3 nucleotides are TGTGCCTCTTCGGGGACAGGTATCACAGATACGCAGTATTTT. Translation: CASSGTGITDTQYF.

This sequence joins TRBV7-9 and TRBJ2-2; D ambiguous. This CDR3 is built from 14 residues. Trimming shortened V by 0 bases and J by 2 bases, and 4 bases separated the two germline ends. Germline V gives CDR1 SEHNR, CDR2 FQNEAQ (reference sequence). The CDR3 DNA follows: TGTGCCAGCAGCTTAGCCCACAACACCGGGGAGCTGTTTTTT. Translated, it gives CASSLAHNTGELFF.

The rearrangement joins TRBV5-1 to TRBJ2-3; D is perhaps TRBD2 (5 bases). V lost 0 bases to trimming and J lost 6 bases, with 20 bases between them. The CDR3 contains 17 residues. Germline CDR1 is SGHRS and CDR2 is YFSETQ. The CDR3 nucleotides are TGCGCCAGCAGCTTGGTGGTAGGTGTTGGACTCCGGGATACGCAGTATTTT. The encoded protein is CASSLVVGVGLRDTQYF. Together with reference TRBV5-1 and TRBJ2-3, the CDR3 gives the full variable domain: KAGVTQTPRYLIKTRGQQVTLSCSPISGHRSVSWYQQTPGQGLQFLFEYFSETQRNKGNFPGRFSGRQFSNSRSEMNVSTLELGDSALYLCASSLVVGVGLRDTQYFGPGTRLTVL.

The rearrangement uses TRBV14 and TRBJ2-1; 8 bases line up with TRBD2. The V segment lost 5 bases and the J segment 1 base; nucleotides outside the gene matches: 7. The CDR3 spans 16 residues. Germline V CDR1 and CDR2: SGHDN, FVKESK. CDR3 protein: CASSGTSSRSYNEQFF. CDR3 nucleotide sequence: TGTGCCAGCAGCGGGACTAGTTCCCGTTCCTACAATGAGCAGTTCTTC.

The V gene is TRBV11-2, the J gene TRBJ2-3, with 9 bases fitting TRBD2. The CDR3 has 17 amino acids. The V segment lost 3 bases and the J segment 0 bases; nucleotides outside the gene matches: 7. Germline assignment: CDR1 SGHAT and CDR2 FQNNGV. CDR3 amino acids: CASSFWAGGRSTDTQYF. As DNA, the CDR3 is TGTGCCAGCAGCTTTTGGGCGGGGGGGAGAAGCACAGATACGCAGTATTTT.

V usage is TRBV4-2 and J usage is TRBJ2-7, with D tentatively TRBD1 or TRBD2 (5 bases each). The germline V gene has CDR1 LGHNA and CDR2 YNFKEQ. Between the trimmed V and J ends, which lost 0 bases and 0 bases, there was a span of 12 bases. The CDR3 is 16 amino acids. The CDR3 spells CASSQEFPGPSYEQYF. CDR3 bases: TGTGCCAGCAGCCAAGAGTTTCCGGGGCCCTCCTACGAGCAGTACTTC.

The chain employs TRBV10-3 and TRBJ1-4; D possibly corresponds to TRBD1 (5 bases). This CDR3 has 14 residues. The V gene lost 6 bases and the J gene lost 5 bases, with 13 bases spanning the gap. The germline gives CDR1 ENHRY, CDR2 SYGVKD. The CDR3 spells CAISSQGTNEKLFF. In DNA, the CDR3 is TGTGCCATCAGCTCTCAGGGTACCAATGAAAAACTGTTTTTT.

The chain uses TRBV9 and TRBJ2-5; unclear D gene. V was cut by 2 bases and J by 4 bases, with 15 bases left in between. Per the germline V gene, CDR1 is SGDLS and CDR2 is YYNGEE. The CDR3 is 15 residues long. The DNA for the CDR3 is TGTGCCAGCAGCGTCGAGGTAGGCTCGGGAGAGACCCAGTACTTC. Its protein is CASSVEVGSGETQYF. Together with reference TRBV9 and TRBJ2-5, the CDR3 gives the full variable domain: DSGVTQTPKHLITATGQRVTLRCSPRSGDLSVYWYQQSLDQGLQFLIQYYNGEERAKGNILERFSAQQFPDLHSELNLSSLELGDSALYFCASSVEVGSGETQYFGPGTRLLVL.